These 15 T cell receptor beta chains came from one sample sequenced in a study of T cells in localized non-small cell lung cancer. Sequenced by immunoSEQ multiplex PCR; TCRdb stores in-frame clones only, minus some. The repertoire includes around 41,000 clones, roughly 86% of them detected once, and roughly 7.7% sits in the top ten. The sample here was peripheral blood, taken before any cancer treatment. The source of these receptors is a woman aged 18 to 49 with stage III lung adenocarcinoma.

V usage is TRBV18 and J usage is TRBJ1-5; D is possibly TRBD1 (6 bases). V was clipped by 2 bases and J by 5 bases, with 10 bases between them. Germline-derived CDR1 and CDR2 are KGHSH and LQKENI. The CDR3 totals 14 residues. The CDR3 region has the DNA TGTGCCAGCTCACCAAAGGGGGGGGATCAGCCCCAGCATTTT. It translates to CASSPKGGDQPQHF. The full variable domain, in which reference TRBV18 and TRBJ1-5 provide the parts outside the CDR3, is NAGVMQNPRHLVRRRGQEARLRCSPMKGHSHVYWYRQLPEEGLKFMVYLQKENIIDESGMPKERFSAEFPKEGPSILRIQQVVRGDSAAYFCASSPKGGDQPQHFGDGTRLSIL.

The J gene is TRBJ2-1, the V gene TRBV27, with D possibly matching TRBD2 (6 bases). V lost 0 bases and J lost 8, with 14 bases in between. Germline V gene lookup returns CDR1 MNHEY and CDR2 SMNVEV (reference sequence). The CDR3 length is 15 residues. CDR3 in amino acids: CASSLSGLKGDEQFF. The CDR3, as DNA: TGTGCCAGCAGTTTATCGGGACTCAAAGGCGATGAGCAGTTCTTC.

This clone was recorded only once. The J gene is TRBJ2-3, the V gene TRBV4-1; 9 nucleotides match TRBD1. The CDR3 extends over 16 amino acids. Trimming removed 4 bases from V and 2 bases from J; junction bases left unmatched: 7. Germline CDR1 MGHRA, CDR2 YSYEKL. CDR3 sequence (DNA): TGCGCCAGCAGCCCGAGACAGGGGGTTGCCACAGATACGCAGTATTTT. As protein: CASSPRQGVATDTQYF.

The chain carries TRBV7-8 and TRBJ1-5; D gene ambiguous. The ends were cut back, 0 bases at V and 5 bases at J, with 5 bases in the middle. CDR1 is SGHVS and CDR2 is FQNEAQ in the germline V gene. The CDR3 loop spans 13 amino acids. Here the CDR3 DNA reads TGTGCCAGCAGCTTAGCACAGCATCAGCCCCAGCATTTT. It is translated as CASSLAQHQPQHF.

The rearrangement uses TRBV2 and TRBJ1-1; D unresolved. The germline CDR1 and CDR2 sequences are SNHLY and FYNNEI. The CDR3 is 15 amino acids. The V end was cut by 4 bases, the J end by 1 base, with 13 bases between. CDR3 amino acids: CASSVLPGQNTEAFF. DNA for the CDR3: TGTGCCAGCAGTGTACTCCCGGGCCAGAACACTGAAGCTTTCTTT.

V is TRBV19 and J is TRBJ2-1; tentative D call: TRBD2 (6 bases). Trimming left V 4 bases short and J 5 bases short, with 12 bases between. The CDR3 runs 14 residues. Germline V gene data show CDR1 as LNHDA and CDR2 as SQIVND (reference sequence). The DNA of the CDR3 is TGTGCCAGTAGTAACTGGGCGGGGAACAATGAGCAGTTCTTC. This codes for CASSNWAGNNEQFF.

The chain employs TRBV7-9 and TRBJ1-2, with 8 bases fitting TRBD1. Per germline, CDR1 SEHNR and CDR2 FQNEAQ (reference sequence). The CDR3 contains 16 residues. With 3 bases clipped from V and 7 bases from J, the junction kept 13 bases outside the gene matches. The CDR3 sequence is CASSLGQDLPPGGYTF. The CDR3 bases are TGTGCCAGCAGCTTGGGACAGGATCTCCCCCCCGGTGGCTACACCTTC.

V is TRBV30 and J is TRBJ1-3; 7 bases are a match to TRBD1. Germline CDR1 GTSNPN, CDR2 SVGIG (reference sequence). CDR3 length equals 15 residues. Germline trimming cut 2 bases from V and 2 bases from J; bases unmatched to any gene: 6. Here the CDR3 DNA reads TGTGCCTGGAGTAAAAAGGGGGCAGCTGGAAACACCATATATTTT. Encoded protein: CAWSKKGAAGNTIYF.

The chain links TRBV5-4 to TRBJ1-2; 7 nucleotides agree with TRBD1. This CDR3 spans 15 amino acids. V dropped 1 base and J dropped 4; count of bases not matched to a gene: 7. Germline assignment: CDR1 SGHNT and CDR2 YYREEE (reference sequence). CDR3: CASSLLEGARYGYTF. In DNA form, the CDR3 reads TGTGCCAGCAGCTTGTTGGAGGGGGCCCGCTATGGCTACACCTTC. Filled out from reference TRBV5-4 and TRBJ1-2, the complete variable domain reads ETGVTQSPTHLIKTRGQQVTLRCSSQSGHNTVSWYQQALGQGPQFIFQYYREEENGRGNFPPRFSGLQFPNYSSELNVNALELDDSALYLCASSLLEGARYGYTFGSGTRLTVV.

This chain links TRBV5-1 with TRBJ1-3; 10 bases are shared with TRBD1. Germline V gene data show CDR1 as SGHRS and CDR2 as YFSETQ. The CDR3 is made up of 16 amino acids. Trimming removed 1 base from V and 3 bases from J; junction bases left unmatched: 4. The CDR3 here is CASSLQGQGVGNTIYF. The CDR3 DNA sequence: TGCGCCAGCAGCTTGCAAGGACAGGGGGTTGGAAACACCATATATTTT.

The rearrangement links TRBV29-1 to TRBJ2-3; the match to TRBD2 covers 7 bases. The CDR3 has 15 residues. Germline values: CDR1 SQVTM, CDR2 ANQGSEA. Germline trimming cut 2 bases from V and 2 bases from J; bases unmatched to any gene: 7. The CDR3 region has the DNA TGCAGCGTTGAAATGGCTAGCGGAAACACAGATACGCAGTATTTT. It translates to CSVEMASGNTDTQYF.

V usage is TRBV27 and J usage is TRBJ2-2; 9 nucleotides line up with TRBD1. Trimming removed 6 bases from V and 5 bases from J; junction bases left unmatched: 7. The CDR3 sequence is 15 residues long. Germline-derived CDR1 and CDR2 are MNHEY and SMNVEV (reference sequence). The CDR3 sequence: CASSNRGQGTGELFF. The CDR3 nucleotides are TGTGCCAGCAGCAACCGGGGACAGGGAACCGGGGAGCTGTTTTTT.

The rearrangement joins TRBV27 to TRBJ2-4; 7 nucleotides agree with TRBD1. This CDR3 is built from 13 residues. Unmatched junction bases numbered 7, after V lost 3 bases and J lost 11 bases. Germline V gene lookup returns CDR1 MNHEY and CDR2 SMNVEV (reference sequence). The CDR3 region has the DNA TGTGCCAGCAGTTTGTCTACAGGGGATCTTCAGTACTTC. It translates to CASSLSTGDLQYF.

This clone has a single count. One end of the junction does not line up with germline, which may come from a read error. The chain recombines TRBV7-7 with TRBJ2-3, with 13 bases lining up with TRBD2. The CDR3 loop spans 15 amino acids. Germline V gene lookup returns CDR1 SSHAT and CDR2 FNYEAQ (reference sequence). The CDR3 DNA follows: TGTGCTAGCAGCTCGGGACTAGCGGGGTCAGATACGCAGTATTTT. Encoded protein: CASSSGLAGSDTQYF.

The CDR3 protein is CASSLGRQGTNSYSVDYEQYF. The DNA of the CDR3 is TGTGCCAGCAGCCTTGGTCGACAGGGGACGAATTCATACAGTGTGGACTACGAGCAGTACTTC. V gene TRBV7-8 combines with J gene TRBJ2-7, with 8 bases aligning to TRBD1. V lost 5 bases and J lost 3; bases outside the gene matches: 27. Germline V gene data show CDR1 as SGHVS and CDR2 as FQNEAQ. The CDR3 is 21 residues long.